Detailed here is one TCR beta chain. Its specificity is not known. This entry belongs to a study of blood T cells in healthy people across ages. Study findings and constraints: Shifts in expanded clonotypes may have been confounded by donor CMV status, which was unknown.

The donors, all healthy, were Caucasians living in Russia, aged about 6 to 100. Next came a second PCR, run for about 6 to 12 cycles, which used a sample-barcoded 5' primer along with a J-beta primer mix. TCRdb re-called the 5' RACE reads with MiXCR, one entry per CDR3 protein. The sample has 550,000 to 700,000 distinct CDR3 sequences, roughly 28% seen once. The length of the CDR3 is 16 residues. The J segment lost 5 bases and the V segment lost 4 bases, leaving 12 bases of the junction unmatched. The V gene's germline CDR1 is SGHRS and CDR2 YFSETQ. Sequencing used blood. The clonotype was recovered from a woman between 70 and 85 years old in good health. The genes are TRBV5-1 and TRBJ2-1; TRBD1 aligns across 7 bases. DNA for the CDR3: TGCGCCAGCAGCATCGGCGACAGGGAATTTGACAATGAGCAGTTCTTC. Translated, it gives CASSIGDREFDNEQFF.